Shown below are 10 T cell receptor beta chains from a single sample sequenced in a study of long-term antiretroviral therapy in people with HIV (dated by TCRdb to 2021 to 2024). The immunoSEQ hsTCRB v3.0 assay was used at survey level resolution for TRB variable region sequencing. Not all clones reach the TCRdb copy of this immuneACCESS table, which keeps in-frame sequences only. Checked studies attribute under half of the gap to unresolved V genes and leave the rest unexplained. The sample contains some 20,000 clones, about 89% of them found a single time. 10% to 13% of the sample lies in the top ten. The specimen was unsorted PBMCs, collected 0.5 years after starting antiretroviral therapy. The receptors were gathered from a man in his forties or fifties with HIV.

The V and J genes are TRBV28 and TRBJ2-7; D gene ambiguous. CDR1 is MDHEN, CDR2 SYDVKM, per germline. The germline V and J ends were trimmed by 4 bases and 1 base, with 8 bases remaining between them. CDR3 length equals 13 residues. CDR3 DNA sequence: TGTGCCAGCAGTTCGAGTCCTTCCTACGAGCAGTACTTC. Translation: CASSSSPSYEQYF.

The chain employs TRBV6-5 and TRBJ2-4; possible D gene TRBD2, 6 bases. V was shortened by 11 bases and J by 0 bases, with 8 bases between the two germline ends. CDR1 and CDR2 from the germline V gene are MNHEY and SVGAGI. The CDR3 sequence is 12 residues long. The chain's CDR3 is CAAGGAKNIQYF. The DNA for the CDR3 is TGTGCCGCCGGGGGAGCCAAAAACATTCAGTACTTC.

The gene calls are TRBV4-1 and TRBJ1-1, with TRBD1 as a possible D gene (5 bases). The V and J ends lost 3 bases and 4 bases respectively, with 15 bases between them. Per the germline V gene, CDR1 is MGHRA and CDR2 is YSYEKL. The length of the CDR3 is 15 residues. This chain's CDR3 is CASSQVWGLGTEAFF. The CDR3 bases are TGCGCCAGCAGCCAGGTGTGGGGGTTGGGCACTGAAGCTTTCTTT.

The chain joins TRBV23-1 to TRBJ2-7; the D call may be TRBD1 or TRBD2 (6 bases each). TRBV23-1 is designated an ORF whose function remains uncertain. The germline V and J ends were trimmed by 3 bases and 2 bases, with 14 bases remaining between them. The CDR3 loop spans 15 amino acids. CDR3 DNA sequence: TGCGCCAGCAGTCAGGGGGGCTGTATTCCCTACGAGCAGTACTTC. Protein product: CASSQGGCIPYEQYF.

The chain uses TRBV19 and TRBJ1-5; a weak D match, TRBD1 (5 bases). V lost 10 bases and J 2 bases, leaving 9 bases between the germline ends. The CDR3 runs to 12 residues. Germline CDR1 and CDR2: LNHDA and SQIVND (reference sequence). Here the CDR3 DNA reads TGTGCCACCGAACAGGGCAATCAGCCCCAGCATTTT. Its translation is CATEQGNQPQHF.

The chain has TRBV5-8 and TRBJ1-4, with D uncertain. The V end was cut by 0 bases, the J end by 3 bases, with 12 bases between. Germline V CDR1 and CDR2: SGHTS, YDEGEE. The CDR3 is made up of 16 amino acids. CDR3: CASSLVGPSPNEKLFF. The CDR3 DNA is TGTGCCAGCAGCTTGGTAGGACCTTCTCCTAATGAAAAACTGTTTTTT.

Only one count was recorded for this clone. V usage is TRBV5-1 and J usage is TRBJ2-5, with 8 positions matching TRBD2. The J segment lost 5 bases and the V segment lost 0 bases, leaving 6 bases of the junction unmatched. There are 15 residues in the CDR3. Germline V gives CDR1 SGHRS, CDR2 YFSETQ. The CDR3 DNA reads TGCGCCAGCAGCTTGGCCCCAGCGGGGGTGGAGACCCAGTACTTC. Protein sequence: CASSLAPAGVETQYF. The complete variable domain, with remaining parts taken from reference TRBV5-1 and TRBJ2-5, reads KAGVTQTPRYLIKTRGQQVTLSCSPISGHRSVSWYQQTPGQGLQFLFEYFSETQRNKGNFPGRFSGRQFSNSRSEMNVSTLELGDSALYLCASSLAPAGVETQYFGPGTRLLVL.

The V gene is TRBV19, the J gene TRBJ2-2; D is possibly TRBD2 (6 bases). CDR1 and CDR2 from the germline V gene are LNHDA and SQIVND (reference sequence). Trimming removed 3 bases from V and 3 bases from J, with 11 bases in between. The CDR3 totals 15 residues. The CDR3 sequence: CASSIGPGDTGELFF. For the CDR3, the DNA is TGTGCCAGTAGTATCGGTCCGGGGGACACCGGGGAGCTGTTTTTT.

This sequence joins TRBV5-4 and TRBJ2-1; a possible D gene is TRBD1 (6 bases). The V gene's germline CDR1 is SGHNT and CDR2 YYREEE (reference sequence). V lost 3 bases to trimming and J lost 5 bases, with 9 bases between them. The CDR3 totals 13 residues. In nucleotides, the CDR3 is TGTGCCAGCAGCTATACAGGGCACAATGAGCAGTTCTTC. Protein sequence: CASSYTGHNEQFF.

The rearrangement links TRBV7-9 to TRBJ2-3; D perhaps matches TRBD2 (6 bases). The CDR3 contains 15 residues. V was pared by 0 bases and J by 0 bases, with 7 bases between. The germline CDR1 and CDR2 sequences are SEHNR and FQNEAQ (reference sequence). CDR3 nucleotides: TGTGCCAGCAGCTTAGCGGGGACTAGCACAGATACGCAGTATTTT. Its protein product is CASSLAGTSTDTQYF.